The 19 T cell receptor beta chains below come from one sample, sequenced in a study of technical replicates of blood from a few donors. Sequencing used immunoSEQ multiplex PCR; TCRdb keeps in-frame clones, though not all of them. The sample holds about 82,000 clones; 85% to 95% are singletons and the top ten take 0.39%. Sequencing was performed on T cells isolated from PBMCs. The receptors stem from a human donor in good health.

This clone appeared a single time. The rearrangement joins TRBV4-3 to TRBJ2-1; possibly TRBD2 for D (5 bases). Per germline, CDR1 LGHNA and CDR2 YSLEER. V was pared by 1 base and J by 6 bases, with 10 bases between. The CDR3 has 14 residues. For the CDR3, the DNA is TGCGCCAGCAGCCAAGCACTAGAGGGCAATGAGCAGTTCTTC. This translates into CASSQALEGNEQFF.

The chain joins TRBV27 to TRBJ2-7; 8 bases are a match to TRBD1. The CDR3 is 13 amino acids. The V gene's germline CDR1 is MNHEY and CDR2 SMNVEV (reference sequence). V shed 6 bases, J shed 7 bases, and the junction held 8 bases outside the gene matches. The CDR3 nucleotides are TGTGCCAGCAGCCCGGGACAGGTGAGGGAGCAGTACTTC. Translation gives CASSPGQVREQYF.

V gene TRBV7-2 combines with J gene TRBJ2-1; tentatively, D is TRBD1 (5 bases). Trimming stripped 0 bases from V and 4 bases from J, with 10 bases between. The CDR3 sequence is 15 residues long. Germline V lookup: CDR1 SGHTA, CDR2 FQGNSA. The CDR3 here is CASSLAPGLYNEQFF. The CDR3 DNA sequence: TGTGCCAGCAGCTTAGCGCCAGGGCTGTACAATGAGCAGTTCTTC.

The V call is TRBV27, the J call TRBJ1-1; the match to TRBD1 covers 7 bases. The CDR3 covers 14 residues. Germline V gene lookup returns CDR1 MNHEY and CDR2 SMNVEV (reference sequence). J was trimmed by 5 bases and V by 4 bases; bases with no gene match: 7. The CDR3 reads CASSYIDRETEAFF. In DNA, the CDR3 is TGTGCCAGCAGTTATATTGACAGGGAAACTGAAGCTTTCTTT.

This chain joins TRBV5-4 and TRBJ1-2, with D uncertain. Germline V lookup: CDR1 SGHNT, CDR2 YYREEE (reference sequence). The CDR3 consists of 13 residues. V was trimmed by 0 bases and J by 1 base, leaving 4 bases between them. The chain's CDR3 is CASSLGDNYGYTF. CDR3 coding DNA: TGTGCCAGCAGCTTGGGAGATAACTATGGCTACACCTTC.

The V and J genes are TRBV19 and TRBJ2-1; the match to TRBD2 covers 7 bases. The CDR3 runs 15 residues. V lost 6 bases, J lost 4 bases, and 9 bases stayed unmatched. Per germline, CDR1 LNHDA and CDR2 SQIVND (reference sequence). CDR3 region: CASSPPSGTYNEQFF. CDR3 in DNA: TGTGCCAGTAGCCCACCCAGCGGGACTTACAATGAGCAGTTCTTC. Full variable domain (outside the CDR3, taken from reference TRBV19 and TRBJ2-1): DGGITQSPKYLFRKEGQNVTLSCEQNLNHDAMYWYRQDPGQGLRLIYYSQIVNDFQKGDIAEGYSVSREKKESFPLTVTSAQKNPTAFYLCASSPPSGTYNEQFFGPGTRLTVL.

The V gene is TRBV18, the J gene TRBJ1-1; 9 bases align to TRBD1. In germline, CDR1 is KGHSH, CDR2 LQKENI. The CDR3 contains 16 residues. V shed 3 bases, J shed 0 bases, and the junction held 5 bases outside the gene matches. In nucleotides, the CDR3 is TGTGCCAGCTCACCGGTGGGACAGGGTTTGAACACTGAAGCTTTCTTT. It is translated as CASSPVGQGLNTEAFF.

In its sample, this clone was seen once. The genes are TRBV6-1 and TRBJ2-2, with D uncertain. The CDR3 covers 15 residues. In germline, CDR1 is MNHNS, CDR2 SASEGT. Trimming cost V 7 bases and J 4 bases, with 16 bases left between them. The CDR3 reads CASKEQYLTTGELFF. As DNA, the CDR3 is TGTGCCAGCAAAGAACAGTACCTCACCACCGGGGAGCTGTTTTTT.

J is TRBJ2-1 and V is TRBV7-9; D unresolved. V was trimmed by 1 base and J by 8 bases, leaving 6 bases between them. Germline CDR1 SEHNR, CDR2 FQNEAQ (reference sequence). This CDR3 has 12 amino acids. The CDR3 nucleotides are TGTGCCAGCAGCTTAGGTATCTATGAGCAGTTCTTC. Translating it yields CASSLGIYEQFF.

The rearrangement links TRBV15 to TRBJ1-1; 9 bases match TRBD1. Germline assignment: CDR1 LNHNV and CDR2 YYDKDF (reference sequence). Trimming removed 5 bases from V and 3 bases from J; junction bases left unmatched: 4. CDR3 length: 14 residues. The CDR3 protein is CATSGRDRDTEAFF. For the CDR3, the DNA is TGTGCCACCAGCGGGCGGGACAGGGACACTGAAGCTTTCTTT.

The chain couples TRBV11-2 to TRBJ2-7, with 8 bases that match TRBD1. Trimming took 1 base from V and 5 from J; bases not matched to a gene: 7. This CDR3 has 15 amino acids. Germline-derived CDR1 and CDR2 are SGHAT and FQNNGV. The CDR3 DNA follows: TGTGCCAGCAGCTTAGTAGGACAGGGATGGGACGAGCAGTACTTC. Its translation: CASSLVGQGWDEQYF.

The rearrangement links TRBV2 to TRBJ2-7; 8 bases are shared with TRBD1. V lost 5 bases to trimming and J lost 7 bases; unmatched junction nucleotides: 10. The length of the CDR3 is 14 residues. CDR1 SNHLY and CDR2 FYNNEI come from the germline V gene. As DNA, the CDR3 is TGTGCCAGCAGTCGGGCTGGACAGGGAGGAGAGCAGTACTTC. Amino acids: CASSRAGQGGEQYF.

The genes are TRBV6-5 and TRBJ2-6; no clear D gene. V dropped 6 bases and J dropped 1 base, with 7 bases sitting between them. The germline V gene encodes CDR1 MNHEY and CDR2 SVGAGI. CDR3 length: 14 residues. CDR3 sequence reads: CASSSVSGANVLTF. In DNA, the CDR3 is TGTGCCAGCAGCAGCGTTTCTGGGGCCAACGTCCTGACTTTC.

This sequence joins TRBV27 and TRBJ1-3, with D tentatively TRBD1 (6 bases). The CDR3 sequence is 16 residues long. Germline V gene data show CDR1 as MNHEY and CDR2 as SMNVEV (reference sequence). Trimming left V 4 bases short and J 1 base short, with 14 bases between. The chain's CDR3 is CASSSRDTISGNTIYF. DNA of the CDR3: TGTGCCAGCAGTTCCAGGGACACGATATCTGGAAACACCATATATTTT.

The CDR3 here is CSVGSGTGVEEQYF. DNA of the CDR3: TGCAGCGTTGGTTCCGGGACAGGGGTAGAGGAGCAGTACTTC. The chain carries TRBV29-1 and TRBJ2-7, with 10 bases aligning to TRBD1. CDR1 is SQVTM and CDR2 is ANQGSEA in the germline V gene. With V trimmed by 4 bases and J by 7 bases, 10 bases remained unmatched. CDR3 length: 14 residues.

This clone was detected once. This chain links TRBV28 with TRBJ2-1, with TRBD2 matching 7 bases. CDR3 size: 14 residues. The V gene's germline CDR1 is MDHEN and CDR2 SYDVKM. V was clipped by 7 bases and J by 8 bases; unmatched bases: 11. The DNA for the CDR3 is TGTGCCAGCAACAGGATGGGGGAGGGGTATGAGCAGTTCTTC. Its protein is CASNRMGEGYEQFF.

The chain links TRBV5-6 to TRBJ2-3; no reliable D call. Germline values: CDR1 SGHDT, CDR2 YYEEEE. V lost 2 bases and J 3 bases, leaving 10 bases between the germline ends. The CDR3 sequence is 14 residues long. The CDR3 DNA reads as TGTGCCAGCAGCTTCGGTCTGTCAACAGATACGCAGTATTTT. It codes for CASSFGLSTDTQYF.

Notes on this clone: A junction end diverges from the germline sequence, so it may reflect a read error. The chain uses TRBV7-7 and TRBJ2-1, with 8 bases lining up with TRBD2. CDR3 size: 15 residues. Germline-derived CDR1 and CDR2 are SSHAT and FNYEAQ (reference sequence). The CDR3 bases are TGTGCTAGCAGCTTAGAAGCGGGAGCCTACAATGAGCAGTTCTTC. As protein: CASSLEAGAYNEQFF.

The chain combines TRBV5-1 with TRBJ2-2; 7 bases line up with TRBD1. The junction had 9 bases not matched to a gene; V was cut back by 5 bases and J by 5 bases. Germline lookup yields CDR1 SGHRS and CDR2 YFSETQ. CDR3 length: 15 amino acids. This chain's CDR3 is CASRHRQGTTGELFF. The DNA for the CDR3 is TGCGCCAGCAGGCATCGACAGGGTACGACCGGGGAGCTGTTTTTT. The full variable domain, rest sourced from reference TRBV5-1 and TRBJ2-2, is KAGVTQTPRYLIKTRGQQVTLSCSPISGHRSVSWYQQTPGQGLQFLFEYFSETQRNKGNFPGRFSGRQFSNSRSEMNVSTLELGDSALYLCASRHRQGTTGELFFGEGSRLTVL.